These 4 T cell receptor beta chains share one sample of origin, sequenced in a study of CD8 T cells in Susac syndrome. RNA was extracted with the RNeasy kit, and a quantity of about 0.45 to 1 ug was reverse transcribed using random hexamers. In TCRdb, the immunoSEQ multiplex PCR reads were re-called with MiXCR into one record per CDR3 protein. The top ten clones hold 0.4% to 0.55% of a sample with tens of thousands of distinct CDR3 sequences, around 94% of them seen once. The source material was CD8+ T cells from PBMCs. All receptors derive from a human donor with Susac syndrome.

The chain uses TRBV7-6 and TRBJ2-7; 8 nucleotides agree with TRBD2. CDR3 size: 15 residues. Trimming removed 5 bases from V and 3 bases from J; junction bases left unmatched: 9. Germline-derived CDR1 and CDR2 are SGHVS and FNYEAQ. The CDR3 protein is CASSPRGGRGYEQYF. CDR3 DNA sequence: TGTGCCAGCAGCCCTCGGGGGGGCAGGGGCTACGAGCAGTACTTC.

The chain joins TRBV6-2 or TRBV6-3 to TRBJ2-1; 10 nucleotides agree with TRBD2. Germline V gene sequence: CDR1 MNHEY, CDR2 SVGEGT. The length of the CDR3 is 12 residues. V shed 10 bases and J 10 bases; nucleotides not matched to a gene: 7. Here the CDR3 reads CATQLAGREQFF. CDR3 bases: TGTGCCACCCAACTAGCGGGGAGAGAGCAGTTCTTC.

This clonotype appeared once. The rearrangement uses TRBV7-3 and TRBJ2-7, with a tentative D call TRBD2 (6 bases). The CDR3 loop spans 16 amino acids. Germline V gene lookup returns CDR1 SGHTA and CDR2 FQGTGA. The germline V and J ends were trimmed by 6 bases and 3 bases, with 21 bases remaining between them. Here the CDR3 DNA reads TGTGCCAGCAGAAACAGGTCGGGGGAAGCCGACTACGAGCAGTACTTC. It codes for CASRNRSGEADYEQYF.

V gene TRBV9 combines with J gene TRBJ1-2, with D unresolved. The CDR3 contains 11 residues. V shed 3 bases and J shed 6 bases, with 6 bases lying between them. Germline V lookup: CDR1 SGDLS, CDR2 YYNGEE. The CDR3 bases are TGTGCCAGCAGCGGGGCAGATGGCTACACCTTC. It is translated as CASSGADGYTF.